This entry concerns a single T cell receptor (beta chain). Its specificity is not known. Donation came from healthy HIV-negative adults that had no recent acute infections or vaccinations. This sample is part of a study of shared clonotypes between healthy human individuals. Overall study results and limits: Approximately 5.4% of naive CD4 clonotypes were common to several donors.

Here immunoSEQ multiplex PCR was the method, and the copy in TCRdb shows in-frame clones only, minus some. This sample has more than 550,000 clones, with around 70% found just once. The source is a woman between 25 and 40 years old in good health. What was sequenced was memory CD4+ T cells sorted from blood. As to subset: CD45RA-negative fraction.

Here the CDR3 reads CASSEVGVSNQPQHF. DNA of the CDR3: TGTGCCAGCAGTGAAGTTGGTGTAAGCAATCAGCCCCAGCATTTT. The gene calls are TRBV6-1 and TRBJ1-5; D unresolved. CDR1 is MNHNS and CDR2 is SASEGT in the germline V gene. The CDR3 extends over 15 amino acids. Trimming removed 1 base from V and 1 base from J, with 8 bases in between.